Below are 26 T cell receptor delta chains sequenced from a single sample in a study of delta chains in infants with herpesvirus infections. Reverse transcription of PBMC RNA used primers specific for the gamma and delta chains. TCRdb fed the RT-PCR reads to CATT. The table includes 350 to 400 delta-chain clones, over 10% detected once. The specimen was peripheral blood, collected at time point 1 of longitudinal follow-up. Receptors originate from a human donor who was a Ugandan infant, either HIV-exposed or HIV-unexposed (not recorded which).

Judged by abundance, this clone is large. The gene calls are TRDV1 and TRDJ2, with 12 bases aligning to TRDD3. CDR3 length equals 22 residues. V dropped 2 bases and J dropped 6; count of bases not matched to a gene: 22. Germline V gives CDR1 TSWWSYY, CDR2 QGS. The CDR3 region is CALGERYMLSAYWGIQAAQLFF. The CDR3 coding sequence is TGTGCTCTTGGGGAAAGGTATATGCTCTCCGCGTACTGGGGGATACAGGCAGCACAACTCTTCTTT.

By frequency in the sample, this clone is large. The J gene is TRDJ1, the V gene TRAV38-2/DV8; 10 nucleotides line up with TRDD3. CDR3 length equals 24 residues. After removal of 0 bases from V and 2 bases from J, the junction contained 28 bases not matched to a gene. Germline CDR1 is TSESDYY and CDR2 is QEAYKQQN. The CDR3 DNA reads as TGTGCTTATAGGAGCGAGTTCCTTCCACTAGGCCCCTGGGGGATAGGGGAGCGGACCGATAAACTCATCTTT. It encodes CAYRSEFLPLGPWGIGERTDKLIF.

By frequency in the sample, this clone is large (0.1 to 1%). Other DNA sequences of this sample code for an identical CDR3. The chain recombines TRDV1 with TRDJ1, with D perhaps TRDD3 (9 bases). The CDR3 runs 25 residues. From germline, CDR1 is TSWWSYY and CDR2 QGS. V lost 6 bases and J lost 0, with 44 bases in between. This CDR3 is CALGKELPTSTGGLFYDRYTDKLIF. CDR3 sequence (DNA): TGTGCTCTTGGTAAAGAACTTCCTACGAGTACTGGGGGACTCTTCTATGACCGGTACACCGATAAACTCATCTTT.

This clone is judged medium-sized. CDR3 in DNA: TGTGCTCTTGGGGAACCCCGGTGGGGGCTTCCACACACCGATAAACTCATCTTT. Encoded protein: CALGEPRWGLPHTDKLIF. This rearrangement joins TRDV1 to TRDJ1; perhaps TRDD3 as D (6 bases). The V gene lost 1 base and the J gene lost 0 bases, with 18 bases spanning the gap. Germline assignment: CDR1 TSWWSYY and CDR2 QGS. The CDR3 totals 18 residues.

This clone has only a few counts. The protein given by TCRdb reflects a much larger clone and differs at residue 15 from this DNA's translation, likely from a read error; the protein shown is the DNA's translation. This chain uses TRDV1 with TRDJ1, with TRDD3 identical over 12 bases. V shed 8 bases and J 4 bases; nucleotides not matched to a gene: 23. Germline V lookup: CDR1 TSWWSYY, CDR2 QGS. CDR3 length: 20 residues. The CDR3 nucleotides are TGTGCTCTTCGGCCCCTTAATCCCCGTACTGGGGGATACTTACGCGATAAACTCATCTTT. Its translation: CALRPLNPRTGGYLRDKLIF.

In this sample, this clone is large. This rearrangement joins TRDV1 to TRDJ1, with 9 bases fitting TRDD3. The CDR3 is 21 amino acids. Germline trimming cut 7 bases from V and 2 bases from J; bases unmatched to any gene: 26. The germline gives CDR1 TSWWSYY, CDR2 QGS. The CDR3 spells CALATPPESSYPTGGTDKLIF. The CDR3 DNA sequence: TGTGCTCTTGCCACCCCTCCCGAGTCTTCCTATCCCACTGGGGGAACCGATAAACTCATCTTT.

This clone counts as large. The same CDR3 also results from other DNA sequences found in this sample. The rearrangement joins TRDV1 to TRDJ1, with TRDD3 identical over 9 bases. Trimming took 0 bases from V and 0 from J; bases not matched to a gene: 14. CDR3 length: 20 amino acids. The germline CDR1 and CDR2 sequences are TSWWSYY and QGS. The chain's CDR3 is CALGELAVGGIPAYTDKLIF. DNA of the CDR3: TGTGCTCTTGGGGAACTAGCAGTGGGGGGGATACCCGCTTACACCGATAAACTCATCTTT.

The gene calls are TRDV1 and TRDJ1, with 7 bases that match TRDD3. This CDR3 is 19 amino acids long. Trimming cost V 4 bases and J 3 bases; bases outside gene matches: 20. The germline V gene has CDR1 TSWWSYY and CDR2 QGS. CDR3 sequence reads: CALGGGVEFDGWGPDKLIF. The CDR3 DNA is TGTGCTCTTGGGGGGGGGGTAGAGTTCGACGGCTGGGGGCCCGATAAACTCATCTTT.

This clone is judged large. This chain uses TRDV1 with TRDJ1; 9 bases are shared with TRDD3. The V gene end was trimmed by 3 bases and the J gene end by 1 base; junction bases not matched to a gene: 21. The CDR3 spans 21 residues. Germline V gene lookup returns CDR1 TSWWSYY and CDR2 QGS. CDR3 DNA sequence: TGTGCTCTTGGGGAGGCGGCACGTCCGGGGGATACAATCCGTACCACCGATAAACTCATCTTT. Translation: CALGEAARPGDTIRTTDKLIF.

By share, this clone counts as large (0.1 to 1%). V gene TRDV1 combines with J gene TRDJ3, with 12 bases fitting TRDD3. CDR1 is TSWWSYY, CDR2 QGS, per germline. Germline trimming cut 1 base from V and 0 bases from J; bases unmatched to any gene: 16. The CDR3 is 24 residues long. The CDR3 spells CALGERSFPITGGYSSWDTRQMFF. The CDR3 nucleotides are TGTGCTCTTGGGGAACGTTCCTTTCCTATCACTGGGGGATACAGCTCCTGGGACACCCGACAGATGTTTTTC.

This clone qualifies as large. The V and J genes are TRDV1 and TRDJ1; D is possibly TRDD3 (6 bases). Trimming took 5 bases from V and 4 from J, leaving 26 bases between them. The CDR3 runs to 18 residues. In germline, CDR1 is TSWWSYY, CDR2 QGS. The CDR3 loop is CALGFPLLLGGSDDKLIF. Here the CDR3 DNA reads TGTGCTCTTGGGTTCCCCCTACTCCTTGGGGGCTCCGACGATAAACTCATCTTT.

In this sample, this clone is large. The chain links TRDV2 to TRDJ3; 9 bases fit TRDD3. V shed 0 bases, J shed 2 bases, and the junction held 4 bases outside the gene matches. There are 18 residues in the CDR3. Germline values: CDR1 GEAIGNYY, CDR2 EKD. This CDR3 reads CACDTAGGLTWDTRQMFF. The CDR3 coding sequence is TGTGCCTGTGACACCGCTGGGGGATTGACCTGGGACACCCGACAGATGTTTTTC.

This clone counts as large. This rearrangement joins TRDV1 to TRDJ1, with 11 bases matching TRDD3. Germline CDR1 TSWWSYY, CDR2 QGS. J gave up 1 base and V 1 base, and 23 bases lay outside the gene matches. The CDR3 consists of 23 residues. In DNA, the CDR3 is TGTGCTCTTGGGGAACGGGGTTTCCTACTATCGAACTGGGGGATATGGGGCACCGATAAACTCATCTTT. This sequence encodes CALGERGFLLSNWGIWGTDKLIF.

Regarding this clone: The translation of this DNA and the TCRdb protein of a much larger clone differ at residue 9, probably owing to a read error; the protein shown here is translated from the DNA. V gene TRDV2 combines with J gene TRDJ1; D is ambiguous. The CDR3 is 14 residues long. The germline V and J ends were trimmed by 0 bases and 4 bases, with 11 bases remaining between them. Germline V CDR1 and CDR2: GEAIGNYY, EKD. The CDR3 protein is CACDTSKYSDKLIF. The CDR3 DNA reads as TGTGCCTGTGACACCTCCAAGTACAGCGATAAACTCATCTTT.

Comments on this clone: Possible read error: a much larger clone is one base away. V gene TRDV1 combines with J gene TRDJ1, with 9 bases that match TRDD3. The V segment lost 4 bases and the J segment 6 bases; nucleotides outside the gene matches: 18. The CDR3 sequence is 18 residues long. Germline lookup yields CDR1 TSWWSYY and CDR2 QGS. Written as DNA, the CDR3 is TGTGCTCTTGGGGTGTTCCGTGTCGTACTGGGGGACCGACATAAACTCATCTTT. Its protein product is CALGVFRVVLGDRHKLIF.

The chain is built from TRDV2 and TRDJ1; 8 bases align to TRDD3. The junction had 2 bases not matched to a gene; V was cut back by 0 bases and J by 0 bases. This CDR3 spans 15 amino acids. Germline V lookup: CDR1 GEAIGNYY, CDR2 EKD. CDR3 sequence reads: CACDTVLGDTDKLIF. CDR3 in DNA: TGTGCCTGTGACACCGTACTGGGGGACACCGATAAACTCATCTTT.

Remarks on this clone: The TCRdb protein, from a much larger clone, departs from this DNA's translation at residue 7, likely by read error; the protein shown derives from the DNA. The chain has TRAV29/DV5 and TRDJ1; 11 bases agree with TRDD3. The CDR3 spans 19 residues. J lost 0 bases, V lost 1 base, and 14 bases had no gene match. Germline V lookup: CDR1 NSMFDY, CDR2 ISSIKDK. The CDR3 reads CAASRQVDWGIGYTDKLIF. The CDR3 coding sequence is TGTGCAGCAAGCCGGCAGGTGGACTGGGGGATAGGGTACACCGATAAACTCATCTTT.

By proportion, this clone is large (0.1 to 1%). The rearrangement joins TRDV1 to TRDJ1; TRDD2 matches 8 bases. Germline CDR1 reads TSWWSYY; CDR2 reads QGS. Trimming cost V 2 bases and J 2 bases; bases outside gene matches: 16. The CDR3 runs to 19 residues. The CDR3 loop reads CALGEAPLPTLRGTDKLIF. DNA of the CDR3: TGTGCTCTTGGGGAAGCCCCACTTCCTACCCTACGGGGGACCGATAAACTCATCTTT.

This chain uses TRDV1 with TRDJ1, with 12 bases lining up with TRDD3. CDR1 TSWWSYY and CDR2 QGS come from the germline V gene. J gave up 1 base and V 1 base, and 16 bases lay outside the gene matches. The CDR3 has 21 residues. In DNA form, the CDR3 reads TGTGCTCTTGGGGAACGTTCCTTTCCTATCACTGGGGGATACAGCACCGATAAACTCATCTTT. This encodes CALGERSFPITGGYSTDKLIF.

Within the sample, this clone is large. This chain links TRDV1 with TRDJ1; TRDD3 agrees at 7 bases. This CDR3 region has 16 residues. J lost 0 bases, V lost 2 bases, and 6 bases had no gene match. Germline CDR1 TSWWSYY, CDR2 QGS. The CDR3 is CALGEIGLGDTDKLIF. CDR3 DNA: TGTGCTCTTGGGGAAATTGGCCTGGGGGACACCGATAAACTCATCTTT.

By sample fraction, this clone is large. Other DNA sequences in this sample translate to the same CDR3. V gene TRAV29/DV5 combines with J gene TRDJ1, with 13 positions matching TRDD3. J was trimmed by 0 bases and V by 0 bases; bases with no gene match: 38. The CDR3 has 28 residues. Germline V gene sequence: CDR1 NSMFDY, CDR2 ISSIKDK. The CDR3 sequence: CAASDLRLGGGPNFDTGGYGADTDKLIF. The DNA for the CDR3 is TGTGCAGCAAGCGACCTTCGTTTGGGGGGGGGACCCAACTTCGATACTGGGGGATACGGGGCGGACACCGATAAACTCATCTTT.

Points on this clone: It is likely a read error: a sequence one base away is far more abundant. This sequence joins TRDV1 and TRDJ1; 9 bases fit TRDD3. V lost 4 bases and J lost 6; bases outside the gene matches: 18. CDR1 TSWWSYY and CDR2 QGS come from the germline V gene. The CDR3 totals 18 residues. The CDR3 protein is CALGVFRVVLGDIHKLIF. The CDR3, as DNA: TGTGCTCTTGGGGTGTTCCGTGTCGTACTGGGGGACATACATAAACTCATCTTT.

This clone is large within its sample. The chain links TRDV3 to TRDJ1, with 10 bases fitting TRDD3. The V and J ends lost 5 bases and 1 base, in that order; junction bases with no gene match: 22. Germline values: CDR1 TVYSNPD, CDR2 GDNSRS (reference sequence). This CDR3 comprises 19 residues. The CDR3 region is CARSKYGPTGGLGTDKLIF. The CDR3 coding sequence is TGTGCCCGAAGCAAGTATGGCCCAACTGGGGGATTAGGCACCGATAAACTCATCTTT.

This clone is termed large (0.1 to 1%). This chain joins TRDV1 and TRDJ1; TRDD3 matches 11 bases. Trimming removed 4 bases from V and 5 bases from J; junction bases left unmatched: 15. The CDR3 extends over 18 amino acids. Germline assignment: CDR1 TSWWSYY and CDR2 QGS. The CDR3: CALGGLRVLGDRTDKLIF. The CDR3 nucleotides read TGTGCTCTTGGGGGACTTCGAGTACTGGGGGATAGAACGGATAAACTCATCTTT.

This clone was observed a few times. This DNA's translation and the protein TCRdb lists, from a much larger clone, do not match at residue 12, likely due to a read error; the protein shown is translated from the DNA. This chain uses TRDV3 with TRDJ1, with 12 bases that match TRDD3. The V gene end was trimmed by 1 base and the J gene end by 0 bases; junction bases not matched to a gene: 12. Germline CDR1 TVYSNPD, CDR2 GDNSRS (reference sequence). The CDR3 covers 18 residues. The CDR3 region is CAFKRPSTGGYNTDKLIF. In nucleotides, the CDR3 is TGTGCCTTTAAGCGGCCCTCGACTGGGGGATACAACACCGATAAACTCATCTTT.

Comments on this clone: This may arise from a read error, as a much more abundant clone is one base away. Other DNA sequences in the sample encode the same CDR3. The genes are TRDV1 and TRDJ1; possibly TRDD3 for D (5 bases). The CDR3 spans 18 residues. V was cut by 0 bases and J by 3 bases, with 20 bases left in between. CDR1 and CDR2 (germline): TSWWSYY, QGS. For the CDR3, the DNA is TGTGCTCTTGGGGAACTGGGGTCGGCGGTTGGGGCGGCCGATAAACTCATCTTT. Its protein is CALGELGSAVGAADKLIF.